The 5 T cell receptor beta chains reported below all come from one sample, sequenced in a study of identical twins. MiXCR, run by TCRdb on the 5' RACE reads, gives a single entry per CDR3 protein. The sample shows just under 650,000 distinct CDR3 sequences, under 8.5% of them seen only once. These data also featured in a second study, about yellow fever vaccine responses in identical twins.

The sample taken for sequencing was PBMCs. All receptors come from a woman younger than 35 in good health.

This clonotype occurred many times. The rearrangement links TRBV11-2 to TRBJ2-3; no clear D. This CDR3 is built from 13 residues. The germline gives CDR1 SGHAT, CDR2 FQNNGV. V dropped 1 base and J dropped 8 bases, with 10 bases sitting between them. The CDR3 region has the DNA TGTGCCAGCAGCTTAGGTTCGAGAGTTACGCAGTATTTT. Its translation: CASSLGSRVTQYF.

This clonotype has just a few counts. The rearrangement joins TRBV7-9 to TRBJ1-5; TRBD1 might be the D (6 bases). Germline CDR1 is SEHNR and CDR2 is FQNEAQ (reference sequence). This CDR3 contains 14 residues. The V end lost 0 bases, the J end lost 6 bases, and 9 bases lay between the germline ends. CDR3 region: CASSLATGAQPQHF. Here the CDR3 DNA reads TGTGCCAGCAGCTTAGCGACAGGTGCTCAGCCCCAGCATTTT.

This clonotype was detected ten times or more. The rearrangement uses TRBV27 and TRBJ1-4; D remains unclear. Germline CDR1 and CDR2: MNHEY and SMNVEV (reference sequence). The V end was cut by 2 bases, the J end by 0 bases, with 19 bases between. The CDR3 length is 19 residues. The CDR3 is CASSLRSSRRKATNEKLFF. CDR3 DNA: TGTGCCAGCAGTTTACGGAGCTCGCGCCGCAAGGCAACTAATGAAAAACTGTTTTTT. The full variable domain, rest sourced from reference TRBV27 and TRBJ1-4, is EAQVTQNPRYLITVTGKKLTVTCSQNMNHEYMSWYRQDPGLGLRQIYYSMNVEVTDKGDVPEGYKVSRKEKRNFPLILESPSPNQTSLYFCASSLRSSRRKATNEKLFFGSGTQLSVL.

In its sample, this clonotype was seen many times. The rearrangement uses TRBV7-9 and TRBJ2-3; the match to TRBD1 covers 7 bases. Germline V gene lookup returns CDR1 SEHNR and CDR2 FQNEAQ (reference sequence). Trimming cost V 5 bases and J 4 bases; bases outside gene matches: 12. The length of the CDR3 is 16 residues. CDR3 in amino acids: CASSLKPGQRSDTQYF. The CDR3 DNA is TGTGCCAGCAGCCTAAAACCGGGACAGAGATCAGATACGCAGTATTTT.

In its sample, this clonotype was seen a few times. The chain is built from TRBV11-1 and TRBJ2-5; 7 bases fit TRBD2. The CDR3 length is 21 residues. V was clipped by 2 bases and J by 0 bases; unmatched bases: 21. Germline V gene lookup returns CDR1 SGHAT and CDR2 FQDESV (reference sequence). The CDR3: CASSLQAGSPGRGEYQETQYF. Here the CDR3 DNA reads TGTGCCAGCAGCTTACAAGCGGGAAGTCCGGGAAGGGGAGAATACCAAGAGACCCAGTACTTC. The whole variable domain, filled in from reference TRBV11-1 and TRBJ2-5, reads EAEVAQSPRYKITEKSQAVAFWCDPISGHATLYWYRQILGQGPELLVQFQDESVVDDSQLPKDRFSAERLKGVDSTLKIQPAELGDSAMYLCASSLQAGSPGRGEYQETQYFGPGTRLLVL.